The rows below give T cell receptor beta chains drawn from one sample of a study of vaccination and CD4 T cells after COVID-19. Which antigens these TCRs recognize remains unknown. TCRdb re-derived calls from the PCR reads in MiXCR, one entry per CDR3 protein. The profile shows around 20,000 distinct CDR3 sequences, roughly 50% of them singletons. The sequenced sample consisted of CD4+ T cells from blood, cultured in vitro. These receptors were obtained from a human donor who had recovered from COVID-19. The CDR3 runs from the conserved cysteine through the conserved F or W. A D gene is named only where the DNA matches it firmly. Size tells how often a clone was seen (once, few, many) or the class of an expanded clone, and some rows leave it out.

d_gene: TRBD2
abundance: once
j_gene: TRBJ2-1
v_gene: TRBV12-3/TRBV12-4
CDR3aa: CASSPHRAGGGNEQFF
CDR3nt: TGTGCCAGCAGCCCCCATCGAGCGGGAGGAGGGAATGAGCAGTTCTTC

d_gene: NA
abundance: few
j_gene: TRBJ1-2
v_gene: TRBV20-1
CDR3aa: CSARDTANYGYTF
CDR3nt: TGCAGTGCTAGGGACACCGCTAACTATGGCTACACCTTC

d_gene: TRBD2
abundance: NA
j_gene: TRBJ2-7
v_gene: TRBV28
CDR3aa: CASSRAMAGAKLGSF
CDR3nt: TGTGCCAGCAGCCGAGCAATGGCGGGAGCGAAATTAGGTAGTTTC

d_gene: TRBD1
abundance: NA
j_gene: TRBJ1-1
v_gene: TRBV6-5
CDR3aa: CASSYSGGVNTEAFF
CDR3nt: TGTGCCAGCAGTTATTCAGGGGGTGTGAACACTGAAGCTTTCTTT

d_gene: NA
abundance: NA
j_gene: TRBJ1-6
v_gene: TRBV19
CDR3aa: CASSPHPPGALDSPLHF
CDR3nt: TGTGCCAGTAGTCCCCATCCCCCGGGGGCTTTAGATTCACCCCTCCACTTT

d_gene: NA
abundance: few
j_gene: TRBJ1-1
v_gene: TRBV6-1
CDR3aa: CASSGRAVTEAFF
CDR3nt: TGTGCCAGCAGTGGGAGGGCGGTTACTGAAGCTTTCTTT

d_gene: NA
abundance: few
j_gene: TRBJ1-2
v_gene: TRBV12-3/TRBV12-4
CDR3aa: CASSLGQSYGYTF
CDR3nt: TGTGCCAGCAGTTTAGGACAGTCCTATGGCTACACCTTC

d_gene: NA
abundance: NA
j_gene: TRBJ1-6
v_gene: TRBV20-1
CDR3aa: CSARGWENSPLHF
CDR3nt: TGCAGTGCTAGAGGGTGGGAGAATTCACCCCTCCACTTT

d_gene: NA
abundance: NA
j_gene: TRBJ1-2
v_gene: TRBV2
CDR3aa: CASSTPGNYGYTF
CDR3nt: TGTGCCAGCAGTACCCCAGGGAACTATGGCTACACCTTC

d_gene: NA
abundance: few
j_gene: TRBJ2-1
v_gene: TRBV7-2
CDR3aa: CASSPRAVGGDEQFF
CDR3nt: TGTGCCAGCAGCCCTCGAGCCGTAGGCGGGGATGAGCAGTTCTTC

d_gene: NA
abundance: NA
j_gene: TRBJ2-2
v_gene: TRBV7-9
CDR3aa: CASSAGGADTGELFF
CDR3nt: TGTGCCAGCAGCGCCGGGGGCGCGGACACCGGGGAGCTGTTTTTT

d_gene: TRBD1
abundance: NA
j_gene: TRBJ1-1
v_gene: TRBV10-3
CDR3aa: CAIRRDSGMNTEAFF
CDR3nt: TGTGCCATCAGGAGGGACAGCGGCATGAACACTGAAGCTTTCTTT

d_gene: NA
abundance: NA
j_gene: TRBJ2-5
v_gene: TRBV12-3/TRBV12-4
CDR3aa: CASSLRRGETQYF
CDR3nt: TGTGCCAGCAGCCTTCGCCGGGGAGAGACCCAGTACTTC

d_gene: TRBD1
abundance: few
j_gene: TRBJ2-5
v_gene: TRBV6-2/TRBV6-3
CDR3aa: CASKRDRGIQYF
CDR3nt: TGTGCCAGCAAGCGGGACAGGGGTATCCAGTACTTC

d_gene: NA
abundance: NA
j_gene: TRBJ1-2
v_gene: TRBV7-9
CDR3aa: CASSYPSVGLGYGYTF
CDR3nt: TGTGCCAGCAGCTACCCATCAGTAGGGCTTGGCTATGGCTACACCTTC

d_gene: TRBD2
abundance: medium-sized
j_gene: TRBJ2-5
v_gene: TRBV3-1
CDR3aa: CASRLSGSQETQYF
CDR3nt: TGTGCCAGCCGGCTTAGCGGGAGCCAAGAGACCCAGTACTTC

d_gene: TRBD2
abundance: NA
j_gene: TRBJ2-7
v_gene: TRBV27
CDR3aa: CASTGAGGTATRGQYF
CDR3nt: TGTGCCAGCACAGGTGCGGGAGGCACTGCTACGAGAGGGCAGTACTTC

d_gene: TRBD1
abundance: NA
j_gene: TRBJ2-3
v_gene: TRBV18
CDR3aa: CASSRSGTGGRDTQYF
CDR3nt: TGTGCCAGCTCACGGTCCGGGACAGGGGGCCGAGATACGCAGTATTTT

d_gene: NA
abundance: NA
j_gene: TRBJ2-1
v_gene: TRBV10-2
CDR3aa: CASSESNEQFF
CDR3nt: TGCGCCAGCAGTGAGTCGAATGAGCAGTTCTTC

d_gene: TRBD1
abundance: NA
j_gene: TRBJ2-7
v_gene: TRBV18
CDR3aa: CASSPPDRDYYEQYF
CDR3nt: TGTGCCAGCTCACCACCCGACAGGGATTACTACGAGCAGTACTTC

d_gene: NA
abundance: NA
j_gene: TRBJ2-7
v_gene: TRBV20-1
CDR3aa: CSAAALREQYF
CDR3nt: TGCAGTGCAGCGGCTCTCAGGGAGCAGTACTTC

d_gene: NA
abundance: NA
j_gene: TRBJ1-6
v_gene: TRBV29-1
CDR3aa: CSVEVSENSPLHF
CDR3nt: TGCAGCGTTGAGGTGTCAGAGAATTCACCCCTCCACTTT

d_gene: NA
abundance: NA
j_gene: TRBJ2-7
v_gene: TRBV10-3
CDR3aa: CAISESGGRSYEQYF
CDR3nt: TGTGCCATCAGTGAGTCTGGGGGACGCTCCTACGAGCAGTACTTC

d_gene: NA
abundance: few
j_gene: TRBJ1-1
v_gene: TRBV20-1
CDR3aa: CSAPKMDPGSEAFF
CDR3nt: TGCAGTGCCCCAAAAATGGACCCGGGCTCCGAAGCTTTCTTT

d_gene: NA
abundance: NA
j_gene: TRBJ1-1
v_gene: TRBV20-1
CDR3aa: CSALDRRTEAFF
CDR3nt: TGCAGTGCCTTGGACAGAAGGACTGAAGCTTTCTTT

d_gene: TRBD2
abundance: NA
j_gene: TRBJ2-7
v_gene: TRBV7-2
CDR3aa: CASSPGLAGVGQYF
CDR3nt: TGTGCCAGCAGCCCGGGACTAGCGGGAGTAGGGCAGTACTTC

d_gene: TRBD2
abundance: NA
j_gene: TRBJ2-7
v_gene: TRBV15
CDR3aa: CATPEGGRTLYEQYF
CDR3nt: TGTGCCACCCCTGAGGGCGGGAGGACCCTCTACGAGCAGTACTTC

d_gene: NA
abundance: NA
j_gene: TRBJ1-1
v_gene: TRBV28
CDR3aa: CASSWDGEPLNTEAFF
CDR3nt: TGTGCCAGCAGTTGGGACGGGGAGCCCTTGAACACTGAAGCTTTCTTT

d_gene: TRBD1
abundance: few
j_gene: TRBJ1-1
v_gene: TRBV19
CDR3aa: CASSISAGQGLNTEAFF
CDR3nt: TGTGCCAGTAGTATTAGCGCCGGACAGGGTCTGAACACTGAAGCTTTCTTT

d_gene: NA
abundance: few
j_gene: TRBJ1-1
v_gene: TRBV7-3
CDR3aa: CASSFQGNTEAFF
CDR3nt: TGTGCCAGCAGCTTTCAGGGGAACACTGAAGCTTTCTTT

d_gene: TRBD1
abundance: NA
j_gene: TRBJ1-2
v_gene: TRBV7-3
CDR3aa: CASSLGDSYGYTF
CDR3nt: TGTGCCAGCAGCTTAGGGGACAGCTATGGCTACACCTTC

d_gene: TRBD1
abundance: NA
j_gene: TRBJ1-1
v_gene: TRBV12-3/TRBV12-4
CDR3aa: CASSFTGAGYAFF
CDR3nt: TGTGCCAGCAGTTTCACAGGGGCCGGATATGCTTTCTTT

d_gene: TRBD2
abundance: NA
j_gene: TRBJ2-7
v_gene: TRBV20-1
CDR3aa: CSVKGLAGSSYEQYF
CDR3nt: TGCAGTGTTAAGGGACTAGCGGGCAGCTCCTACGAGCAGTACTTC